This T cell receptor (beta chain) was obtained from a study of blood T cell repertoires in COVID-19. In the study overall: The origin of the acute and convalescent COVID-19 samples was the United States, Italy and Spain. The analysed material was cDNA or gDNA that came from T cells, B-cell-depleted T cells, or PBMCs.

CDR1 is LNHDA and CDR2 is SQIVND in the germline V gene (reference sequence). V was pared by 7 bases and J by 0 bases, with 19 bases between. CDR3 length: 17 amino acids. In the authors' workflow: Amplified reference gene primers provided the basis for estimating nucleated cell counts. Profiled with immunoSEQ multiplex PCR; TCRdb holds only in-frame clones, not every one. V and J calls and clone size follow that table, whereas D and trimming were derived from the DNA. The table lists hundreds of thousands of clones, about 86% of them singletons. The chain links TRBV19 to TRBJ1-5; D is ambiguous. The sequenced sample consisted of peripheral blood. The TCR was taken from an elderly man with acute or convalescent COVID-19. CDR3 in amino acids: CASTPRRRTDSNQPQHF. The CDR3 DNA sequence: TGTGCCAGTACCCCTAGGCGGCGAACCGATAGCAATCAGCCCCAGCATTTT.